The 19 T cell receptor beta chains reported below all come from one sample, sequenced in a study of blood T cell repertoires in COVID-19 (dated by TCRdb to 2018 to 2021). The library relied on the immunoSEQ multiplex PCR assay. The table was pulled from immuneACCESS by TCRdb, which kept in-frame rearrangements only. Such tables lose some clones; where checked, under half of the loss comes from unresolved V genes, and the rest has no known cause. This sample has fewer than 200,000 clones in its table, and around 80% of those were observed once. Jointly, the top ten make up around a fifth of the sample. The sequenced sample consisted of PBMCs or T cells enriched from blood (not recorded which). These receptors all come from a woman aged 70-85 years in a cohort exposed to, infected with or recovered from COVID-19 (not recorded which).

This chain links TRBV3-1 (or the pseudogene TRBV3-2) with TRBJ2-1; possibly TRBD1 for D (5 bases). V was pared by 1 base and J by 10 bases, with 5 bases between. CDR3 length: 11 amino acids. The V gene's germline CDR1 is LGHDT and CDR2 YNNKEL (reference sequence). The CDR3 region has the DNA TGTGCCAGCAGCCAAGGGGGCGAGCAGTTCTTC. Translating it yields CASSQGGEQFF.

The chain joins TRBV4-1 to TRBJ2-5; the D is unclear. V gave up 0 bases and J gave up 2 bases, with 13 bases separating them. The CDR3 extends over 16 amino acids. Germline V gene lookup returns CDR1 MGHRA and CDR2 YSYEKL. DNA of the CDR3: TGCGCCAGCAGCCAAGAAGGCGGCCGGATACAAGAGACCCAGTACTTC. It specifies CASSQEGGRIQETQYF.

V is TRBV10-2 and J is TRBJ1-4; the match to TRBD1 covers 9 bases. The CDR3 is 15 amino acids. With V trimmed by 2 bases and J by 5 bases, 3 bases remained unmatched. From germline, CDR1 is WSHSY and CDR2 SAAADI. The DNA for the CDR3 is TGCGCCAGCAGTGAGCCAGGGACAGGGAATGAAAAACTGTTTTTT. Encoded protein: CASSEPGTGNEKLFF.

The rearrangement joins TRBV5-1 to TRBJ1-2; D is possibly TRBD1 (5 bases). CDR3 length: 13 residues. Trimming removed 4 bases from V and 4 bases from J, with 11 bases in between. From germline, CDR1 is SGHRS and CDR2 YFSETQ. The CDR3 DNA reads as TGCGCCAGCAGCCACGACAGTTTCTATGGCTACACCTTC. This sequence encodes CASSHDSFYGYTF.

The V gene is TRBV6-5, the J gene TRBJ1-5; D possibly corresponds to TRBD1 (5 bases). There are 13 residues in the CDR3. Germline loops: CDR1 MNHEY, CDR2 SVGAGI. V was cut by 8 bases and J by 5 bases, with 13 bases left in between. CDR3 loop: CASVMWGDQPQHF. DNA of the CDR3: TGTGCCAGCGTTATGTGGGGGGATCAGCCCCAGCATTTT.

The chain carries TRBV4-3 and TRBJ1-1, with D possibly being TRBD1 (6 bases). The germline CDR1 and CDR2 sequences are LGHNA and YSLEER. Trimming removed 3 bases from V and 5 bases from J, with 19 bases in between. This CDR3 has 16 amino acids. In DNA, the CDR3 is TGCGCCAGCAGCCACTCAAGGGGAACAGGGAGTACTGAAGCTTTCTTT. Amino acids: CASSHSRGTGSTEAFF.

CDR3 sequence reads: CASRTARDRGPRNIQYF. DNA of the CDR3: TGTGCCAGCAGGACGGCCCGGGACAGAGGCCCTAGGAACATTCAGTACTTC. The chain is built from TRBV28 and TRBJ2-4; 7 bases line up with TRBD1. This CDR3 region has 17 residues. CDR1 is MDHEN and CDR2 is SYDVKM in the germline V gene. V was clipped by 6 bases and J by 7 bases; unmatched bases: 18.

V usage is TRBV7-9 and J usage is TRBJ2-1; 9 bases line up with TRBD1. J gave up 8 bases and V 5 bases, and 7 bases lay outside the gene matches. Germline V CDR1 and CDR2: SEHNR, FQNEAQ (reference sequence). The CDR3 is 14 amino acids. The CDR3 coding sequence is TGTGCCAGCAGCCCGGGACAGGGTCGTGATGAGCAGTTCTTC. Translation: CASSPGQGRDEQFF.

This clone was found once. This chain links TRBV18 with TRBJ2-1, with a possible D match to TRBD1 (5 bases). The germline V gene encodes CDR1 KGHSH and CDR2 LQKENI. V shed 4 bases and J shed 3 bases, with 7 bases lying between them. The CDR3 has 13 amino acids. CDR3 residues: CASSQTDYNEQFF. The CDR3 nucleotides read TGTGCCAGCTCACAGACAGACTACAATGAGCAGTTCTTC.

The rearrangement links TRBV4-1 to TRBJ1-5; TRBD1 matches at 7 bases. Per germline, CDR1 MGHRA and CDR2 YSYEKL. The V and J ends lost 1 base and 5 bases, in that order; junction bases with no gene match: 5. The CDR3 loop spans 15 amino acids. In nucleotides, the CDR3 is TGCGCCAGCAGCCAAGCGACACAGGGGCATCAGCCCCAGCATTTT. Its protein product is CASSQATQGHQPQHF.

The J gene is TRBJ1-1, the V gene TRBV7-9, with TRBD1 as a possible D gene (6 bases). The CDR3 has 18 amino acids. Per germline, CDR1 SEHNR and CDR2 FQNEAQ (reference sequence). V lost 5 bases and J lost 1, with 23 bases in between. The CDR3 DNA sequence: TGTGCCAGCAGCCCAGTATGGGGATTGGACAGTCGGAACACTGAAGCTTTCTTT. It yields the protein CASSPVWGLDSRNTEAFF.

The chain is built from TRBV28 and TRBJ1-2; TRBD1 aligns across 7 bases. This CDR3 has 15 residues. Germline CDR1 reads MDHEN; CDR2 reads SYDVKM. The V and J ends lost 5 bases and 0 bases, in that order; junction bases with no gene match: 6. The DNA for the CDR3 is TGTGCCAGCAGTATTCCCGGGACAGCTAACTATGGCTACACCTTC. It is translated as CASSIPGTANYGYTF.

CDR3 DNA: TGTGCCAGCTCCACAGGGGGCCAAGACACTGAAGCTTTCTTT. Translating gives CASSTGGQDTEAFF. This chain connects TRBV18 to TRBJ1-1; TRBD1 agrees at 9 bases. Germline V gene data show CDR1 as KGHSH and CDR2 as LQKENI. This CDR3 is built from 14 residues. Germline trimming cut 6 bases from V and 3 bases from J; bases unmatched to any gene: 5.

The chain joins TRBV19 to TRBJ2-1, with TRBD2 matching over 8 bases. CDR1 LNHDA and CDR2 SQIVND come from the germline V gene (reference sequence). The CDR3 has 16 amino acids. V trimming: 8 bases; J trimming: 0 bases; junction bases outside the gene matches: 9. The CDR3 DNA reads TGTGCCAGTCGGGGGGGGCGGGCGGGCTCCTACAATGAGCAGTTCTTC. Protein: CASRGGRAGSYNEQFF. The complete variable domain, with remaining parts taken from reference TRBV19 and TRBJ2-1, reads DGGITQSPKYLFRKEGQNVTLSCEQNLNHDAMYWYRQDPGQGLRLIYYSQIVNDFQKGDIAEGYSVSREKKESFPLTVTSAQKNPTAFYLCASRGGRAGSYNEQFFGPGTRLTVL.

V and J are TRBV6-1 and TRBJ2-7, with 7 bases lining up with TRBD2. J was trimmed by 4 bases and V by 2 bases; bases with no gene match: 8. CDR1 is MNHNS, CDR2 SASEGT, per germline. The CDR3 has 15 amino acids. The CDR3 sequence is CASSESGLAVYEQYF. The DNA for the CDR3 is TGTGCCAGCAGTGAATCTGGTCTAGCGGTGTACGAGCAGTACTTC.

V is TRBV28 and J is TRBJ1-4; 7 bases map to TRBD1. Germline V CDR1 and CDR2: MDHEN, SYDVKM. V was pared by 6 bases and J by 8 bases, with 12 bases of the junction left unmatched. The CDR3 is made up of 15 amino acids. This chain's CDR3 is CASSASKGAGEKLFF. The CDR3, as DNA: TGTGCCAGCAGCGCCAGTAAGGGGGCAGGAGAAAAACTGTTTTTT.

CDR3: CASSFGTVSYEQYF. In nucleotides, the CDR3 is TGTGCCAGCAGCTTCGGGACAGTCTCCTACGAGCAGTACTTC. The genes are TRBV7-9 and TRBJ2-7; TRBD1 agrees at 7 bases. The CDR3 consists of 14 residues. The V gene's germline CDR1 is SEHNR and CDR2 FQNEAQ (reference sequence). The V gene end was trimmed by 3 bases and the J gene end by 0 bases; junction bases not matched to a gene: 2.

The V gene is TRBV18, the J gene TRBJ2-7, with 8 bases fitting TRBD2. The germline V gene encodes CDR1 KGHSH and CDR2 LQKENI. The CDR3 contains 14 residues. V lost 6 bases, J lost 3 bases, and 7 bases stayed unmatched. CDR3 loop: CASSPSGYYYEQYF. The CDR3 region has the DNA TGTGCCAGCTCGCCTAGCGGGTATTACTACGAGCAGTACTTC.

This chain links TRBV7-2 with TRBJ2-7, with D unclear. V lost 5 bases, J lost 2 bases, and 10 bases lay in between. The CDR3 loop spans 13 amino acids. Germline CDR1 reads SGHTA; CDR2 reads FQGNSA. CDR3 bases: TGTGCCAGCAGCCTAGTAGTTGCCTACGAGCAGTACTTC. This gives the protein CASSLVVAYEQYF.